This T cell receptor beta chain derives from a study of response to subunit inactivated influenza vaccine. Study-wide results and limits: The authors proposed limited new T cell recruitment per seasonal influenza vaccination.

In regard to this clonotype: Antigen specificity is unknown.

V trimming: 0 bases; J trimming: 4 bases; junction bases outside the gene matches: 9. The CDR3 has 18 residues. Per germline, CDR1 MNHEY and CDR2 SVGAGI. TCRdb ran MiXCR on the RT-PCR reads and lists one entry per CDR3 protein. The repertoire holds about 500,000 distinct CDR3 sequences, with 15% to 20% as singletons. Here the sequenced sample was CD4+ T cells sorted from PBMCs, taken about 23 months after vaccination. The TCR sequence derives from a man aged 50-75 years who received an inactivated influenza vaccine. The genes are TRBV6-5 and TRBJ1-2; 12 bases are a match to TRBD1. For the CDR3, the DNA is TGTGCCAGCAGTTACTCGTCAGGGACAGGGGGCGAACTCTATGGCTACACCTTC. Protein: CASSYSSGTGGELYGYTF.